This T cell receptor beta chain was identified during a study of blood T cell repertoires in COVID-19. For the study at large: Samples came from the United States, Italy and Spain, spanning acute and convalescent COVID-19. T cells, B-cell-depleted T cells, or PBMCs supplied cDNA or gDNA.

The germline gives CDR1 MDHEN, CDR2 SYDVKM. The CDR3 extends over 15 amino acids. Trimming pared 4 bases from V and 5 bases from J, leaving 14 bases between. In the original processing: From reference gene primer amplification, estimates of nucleated cell counts were derived. Libraries were prepared by immunoSEQ multiplex PCR; TCRdb keeps only in-frame clonotypes and omits some of them. V and J calls and clone size are copied from that table; D and trimming were computed from the DNA. The sample holds 350,000 to 400,000 clones, around 91% seen once. Sequences were obtained from peripheral blood. The sequence was obtained from a man between 18 and 29 years old with active or convalescent COVID-19. J is TRBJ1-4 and V is TRBV28, with a possible D match to TRBD1 (5 bases). The CDR3 spells CASSSREGGNEKLFF. CDR3 in DNA: TGTGCCAGCAGTTCCAGGGAAGGAGGGAATGAAAAACTGTTTTTT.